The 10 T cell receptor beta chains listed next were all sequenced from one sample in a study of cytomegalovirus exposure and HLA in healthy donors (dated by TCRdb to the late 2010s). Library preparation used the immunoSEQ multiplex PCR assay. A mixture of 60 forward primers for TCR Vbeta segments and 13 reverse primers for TCR Jbeta segments was used in the multiplex PCR. Entries here come from immuneACCESS through TCRdb and include only in-frame sequences with V and J called. Some clones fail to appear in such tables; in the studies checked, an unresolved V gene covers under half of the shortfall, and the cause of the remainder is unknown. The table for this sample lists some 200,000 clones. In total, the top ten clones hold approximately 0.74% of the sample. The sample comprised PBMCs. These receptors were taken from a boy aged 5 to 17 in good health and CMV-seronegative.

The rearrangement links TRBV5-1 to TRBJ1-3; perhaps TRBD1 as D (5 bases). The germline CDR1 and CDR2 sequences are SGHRS and YFSETQ. Between the trimmed V and J ends, which lost 2 bases and 0 bases, there was a span of 9 bases. There are 15 residues in the CDR3. The CDR3 here is CASSLDRSSGNTIYF. CDR3 sequence (DNA): TGCGCCAGCAGCTTAGACAGAAGCTCTGGAAACACCATATATTTT. The full variable domain, its missing parts supplied by reference TRBV5-1 and TRBJ1-3, is KAGVTQTPRYLIKTRGQQVTLSCSPISGHRSVSWYQQTPGQGLQFLFEYFSETQRNKGNFPGRFSGRQFSNSRSEMNVSTLELGDSALYLCASSLDRSSGNTIYFGEGSWLTVV.

Comments on this clone: Other DNA sequences in the sample encode the same CDR3. The rearrangement uses TRBV10-1 and TRBJ2-7; 8 bases fit TRBD2. Trimming at V came to 4 bases and at J to 2 bases, leaving 10 bases not matched to a gene. Germline CDR1 and CDR2: WNHNN and SYGVQD (reference sequence). The CDR3 has 16 residues. The CDR3, as DNA: TGCGCCAGCAGTGGATCTCGAGCGGGGGAGACCTACGAGCAGTACTTC. It translates to CASSGSRAGETYEQYF.

The V and J genes are TRBV6-5 and TRBJ1-2; D possibly corresponds to TRBD1 (5 bases). Germline CDR1 MNHEY, CDR2 SVGAGI. The CDR3 runs to 14 residues. The germline V and J ends were trimmed by 0 bases and 7 bases, with 12 bases remaining between them. CDR3 amino acids: CASSYSGGSGGYTF. CDR3 bases: TGTGCCAGCAGTTACTCTGGGGGGTCGGGTGGCTACACCTTC.

The chain joins TRBV21-1 to TRBJ1-1; the D segment call TRBD1 is taken from the table without a DNA check. TRBV21-1 is designated a pseudogene. The CDR3 spans 16 residues. CDR3 coding DNA: TGTGCCAGCAGCACACCACCGACAGGGGGCAACACTGAAGCTTTCTTT. This encodes CASSTPPTGGNTEAFF.

V and J are TRBV11-1 and TRBJ2-5; D possibly corresponds to TRBD1 (9 bases). The length of the CDR3 is 16 residues. CDR1 SGHAT and CDR2 FQDESV come from the germline V gene (reference sequence). Trimming took off 7 bases at V and 5 bases at J, with 23 bases between the two ends. The CDR3 bases are TGTGCCAGCACCGCCGGGGGGGACAGGGCCCCGGAGACCCAGTACTTC. Translating gives CASTAGGDRAPETQYF.

This chain connects TRBV2 to TRBJ2-2, with TRBD1 matching over 10 bases. Germline values: CDR1 SNHLY, CDR2 FYNNEI. This CDR3 has 15 amino acids. V lost 5 bases, J lost 6 bases, and 6 bases stayed unmatched. In DNA form, the CDR3 reads TGTGCCAGCAGTCCTCGGACAGGGGGAGCCGGGGAGCTGTTTTTT. Its translation is CASSPRTGGAGELFF.

The V and J genes are TRBV6-1 and TRBJ2-7; a weak D match, TRBD2 (5 bases). CDR3 size: 15 residues. The V end was cut by 1 base, the J end by 0 bases, with 10 bases between. Germline V gene data show CDR1 as MNHNS and CDR2 as SASEGT. The CDR3 coding sequence is TGTGCCAGCAGTGAAGTTCATACTAGCTCCTACGAGCAGTACTTC. It encodes CASSEVHTSSYEQYF.

The chain couples TRBV14 to TRBJ1-2; a weak D match, TRBD1 (6 bases). This CDR3 contains 13 residues. The germline V gene encodes CDR1 SGHDN and CDR2 FVKESK. Trimming pared 0 bases from V and 6 bases from J, leaving 8 bases between. The CDR3 sequence: CASSQDGTHGYTF. The CDR3 DNA sequence: TGTGCCAGCAGCCAAGATGGGACACATGGCTACACCTTC.

This sequence joins TRBV4-1 and TRBJ2-1, with D perhaps TRBD1 (5 bases). CDR1 and CDR2 from the germline V gene are MGHRA and YSYEKL. V lost 1 base to trimming and J lost 5 bases, with 15 bases between them. The CDR3 runs to 16 residues. DNA of the CDR3: TGCGCCAGCAGCCAAGTAGCAGGGCTTGTGGACAATGAGCAGTTCTTC. Amino acids: CASSQVAGLVDNEQFF.

The chain recombines TRBV28 with TRBJ2-7, with 9 bases lining up with TRBD1. J was trimmed by 1 base and V by 6 bases; bases with no gene match: 7. This CDR3 region has 15 residues. The germline gives CDR1 MDHEN, CDR2 SYDVKM. The CDR3 sequence: CASSSTGTGSYEQYF. The CDR3 region has the DNA TGTGCCAGCAGCAGCACCGGGACAGGGTCCTACGAGCAGTACTTC. Filled out from reference TRBV28 and TRBJ2-7, the complete variable domain reads DVKVTQSSRYLVKRTGEKVFLECVQDMDHENMFWYRQDPGLGLRLIYFSYDVKMKEKGDIPEGYSVSREKKERFSLILESASTNQTSMYLCASSSTGTGSYEQYFGPGTRLTVT.